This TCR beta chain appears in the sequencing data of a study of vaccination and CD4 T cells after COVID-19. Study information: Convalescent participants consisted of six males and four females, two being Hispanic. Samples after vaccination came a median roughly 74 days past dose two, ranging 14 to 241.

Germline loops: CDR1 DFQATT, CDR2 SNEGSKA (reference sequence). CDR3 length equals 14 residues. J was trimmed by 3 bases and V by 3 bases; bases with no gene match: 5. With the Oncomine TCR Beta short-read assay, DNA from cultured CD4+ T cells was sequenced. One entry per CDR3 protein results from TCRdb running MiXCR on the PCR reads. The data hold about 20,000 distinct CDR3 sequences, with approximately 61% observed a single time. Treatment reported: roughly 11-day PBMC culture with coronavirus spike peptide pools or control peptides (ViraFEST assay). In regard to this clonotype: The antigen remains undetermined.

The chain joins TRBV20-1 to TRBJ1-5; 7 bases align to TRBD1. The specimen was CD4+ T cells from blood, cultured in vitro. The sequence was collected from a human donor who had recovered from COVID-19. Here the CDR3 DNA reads TGCAGTGCTAGTTCGGGACAGTTCAATCAGCCCCAGCATTTT. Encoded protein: CSASSGQFNQPQHF.